The 17 T cell receptor beta chains in this list originate from one sample, sequenced in a study of T cells in Graves' hyperthyroidism and ophthalmopathy. TCR beta CDR3 regions were amplified from RNA transcripts. The HTBI primer set was used in a first-round RT-PCR of the TCR CDR3. TCRdb called the multiplex PCR reads again in MiXCR, with one record for every CDR3 protein. Of under 750,000 distinct CDR3 sequences listed, 18% were seen once; the top ten hold around 15%. The sequencing sample was made of blood. The receptors were gathered from a woman aged 50 to 65 with Graves' hyperthyroidism that later progressed to Graves' ophthalmopathy.

In this sample, this clonotype turned up many times. The chain carries TRBV7-3 and TRBJ2-1; D is unclear. The germline V and J ends were trimmed by 3 bases and 4 bases, with 7 bases remaining between them. Looked up from germline, CDR1 is SGHTA and CDR2 is FQGTGA. The CDR3 has 13 amino acids. CDR3 bases: TGTGCCAGCAGCTTCTCAGAGTACAATGAGCAGTTCTTC. Translating it yields CASSFSEYNEQFF.

This clonotype has a count of ten or more. The chain recombines TRBV3-1 with TRBJ2-3, with D tentatively TRBD2 (5 bases). In germline, CDR1 is LGHDT, CDR2 YNNKEL (reference sequence). V was trimmed by 1 base and J by 2 bases, leaving 10 bases between them. There are 15 residues in the CDR3. In DNA form, the CDR3 reads TGTGCCAGCAGCCAAGGGACTGGGTTCACAGATACGCAGTATTTT. It yields the protein CASSQGTGFTDTQYF.

V and J are TRBV15 and TRBJ1-5; a weak D match, TRBD1 (5 bases). V was pared by 3 bases and J by 4 bases, with 10 bases between. The CDR3 is made up of 14 amino acids. Germline lookup yields CDR1 LNHNV and CDR2 YYDKDF (reference sequence). The CDR3 sequence: CATSRGTVNQPQHF. The DNA of the CDR3 is TGTGCCACCAGCAGGGGGACGGTAAATCAGCCCCAGCATTTT.

A few counts support this clonotype. The gene calls are TRBV11-1 and TRBJ2-3; 7 bases agree with TRBD1. The CDR3 loop spans 16 amino acids. Germline values: CDR1 SGHAT, CDR2 FQDESV (reference sequence). Germline trimming cut 0 bases from V and 2 bases from J; bases unmatched to any gene: 5. CDR3 DNA sequence: TGTGCCAGCAGCTTAGCCCCGGGACAGATCACAGATACGCAGTATTTT. Residues: CASSLAPGQITDTQYF.

This clonotype was seen only a few times. J is TRBJ1-5 and V is TRBV19; 7 nucleotides align to TRBD1. J lost 0 bases, V lost 7 bases, and 15 bases had no gene match. This CDR3 has 18 amino acids. Germline values: CDR1 LNHDA, CDR2 SQIVND (reference sequence). In DNA form, the CDR3 reads TGTGCCAGTAACAGGGGACACCGAACCTGGGATAGCAATCAGCCCCAGCATTTT. Translating gives CASNRGHRTWDSNQPQHF.

The chain is built from TRBV7-8 and TRBJ2-1, with 7 nucleotides matching TRBD2. J was trimmed by 14 bases and V by 1 base; bases with no gene match: 11. The CDR3 is made up of 14 amino acids. Looked up from germline, CDR1 is SGHVS and CDR2 is FQNEAQ. CDR3 sequence (DNA): TGTGCCAGCAGCTTAGTGATTCGGGGGGACCGGAAGTTCTTC. As protein: CASSLVIRGDRKFF.

This clonotype was counted only a few times. The genes are TRBV4-1 and TRBJ1-1; 9 bases are shared with TRBD1. The V gene end was trimmed by 1 base and the J gene end by 7 bases; junction bases not matched to a gene: 10. The germline V gene has CDR1 MGHRA and CDR2 YSYEKL. This CDR3 is built from 16 residues. The chain's CDR3 is CASSQVLTGGKSEAFF. CDR3 nucleotide sequence: TGCGCCAGCAGCCAAGTGCTGACAGGGGGAAAGAGTGAAGCTTTCTTT.

As for this clonotype: A much bigger clone sits one base away, suggesting this may be a read error. The conserved phenylalanine or tryptophan normally closing the CDR3 is absent here, so this likely arose from a read error. The J gene is TRBJ2-3, the V gene TRBV12-3 or TRBV12-4; a weak D match, TRBD1 (7 bases). The CDR3 spans 15 residues. V was cut by 8 bases and J by 3 bases, with 18 bases left in between. The CDR3 DNA is TGTGCCAGCGGCGGGACAGCCCAGGGGACAGATACGCAGTATCTT. Protein sequence: CASGGTAQGTDTQYL.

V and J are TRBV10-3 and TRBJ1-2, with D tentatively TRBD1 (6 bases). Between the trimmed V and J ends, which lost 3 bases and 6 bases, there was a span of 11 bases. CDR1 ENHRY and CDR2 SYGVKD come from the germline V gene. CDR3 length: 13 amino acids. CDR3 coding DNA: TGTGCCATCAGTGAACAGGGAGGGGATGGCTACACCTTC. Its translation: CAISEQGGDGYTF.

This clonotype was picked up many times. V and J are TRBV3-1 and TRBJ1-6; 8 bases are a match to TRBD1. There are 14 residues in the CDR3. V lost 4 bases, J lost 7 bases, and 3 bases stayed unmatched. Germline assignment: CDR1 LGHDT and CDR2 YNNKEL (reference sequence). This CDR3 reads CASSLDRVNSPLHF. The CDR3 region has the DNA TGTGCCAGCAGCCTGGACAGGGTGAATTCACCCCTCCACTTT. The full variable domain, rest sourced from reference TRBV3-1 and TRBJ1-6, is DTAVSQTPKYLVTQMGNDKSIKCEQNLGHDTMYWYKQDSKKFLKIMFSYNNKELIINETVPNRFSPKSPDKAHLNLHINSLELGDSAVYFCASSLDRVNSPLHFGNGTRLTVT.

V gene TRBV2 combines with J gene TRBJ2-1; TRBD2 agrees at 8 bases. This CDR3 has 13 residues. CDR1 and CDR2 from the germline V gene are SNHLY and FYNNEI. V trimming: 2 bases; J trimming: 15 bases; junction bases outside the gene matches: 9. CDR3 sequence (DNA): TGTGCCAGCAGTGAAAACGTGTCGGGGGGGCGGTTCTTC. Protein: CASSENVSGGRFF. The variable domain in full, completed from reference TRBV2 and TRBJ2-1, reads EPEVTQTPSHQVTQMGQEVILRCVPISNHLYFYWYRQILGQKVEFLVSFYNNEISEKSEIFDDQFSVERPDGSNFTLKIRSTKLEDSAMYFCASSENVSGGRFFGPGTRLTVL.

The rearrangement links TRBV7-9 to TRBJ1-1; D remains ambiguous. The CDR3 runs to 14 residues. Trimming left V 5 bases short and J 0 bases short, with 10 bases between. Germline V gives CDR1 SEHNR, CDR2 FQNEAQ (reference sequence). The DNA of the CDR3 is TGTGCCAGCAGCCCCTCATACATGAACACTGAAGCTTTCTTT. Protein sequence: CASSPSYMNTEAFF. Complete variable domain (other parts from reference TRBV7-9 and TRBJ1-1): DTGVSQNPRHKITKRGQNVTFRCDPISEHNRLYWYRQTLGQGPEFLTYFQNEAQLEKSRLLSDRFSAERPKGSFSTLEIQRTEQGDSAMYLCASSPSYMNTEAFFGQGTRLTVV.

This chain links TRBV4-2 with TRBJ1-5; maybe TRBD1 (5 bases). The CDR3 sequence is 18 residues long. Trimming took off 0 bases at V and 0 bases at J, with 15 bases between the two ends. CDR1 LGHNA and CDR2 YNFKEQ come from the germline V gene. The CDR3 DNA reads TGTGCCAGCAGCCAAGATGTTCAAGGGGTAACTAGCAATCAGCCCCAGCATTTT. Protein product: CASSQDVQGVTSNQPQHF.

V is TRBV29-1 and J is TRBJ1-1, with 9 nucleotides matching TRBD1. With V trimmed by 6 bases and J by 1 base, 12 bases remained unmatched. Looked up from germline, CDR1 is SQVTM and CDR2 is ANQGSEA. The length of the CDR3 is 16 residues. DNA for the CDR3: TGCAGCGTCCAACCGGGACAGGGCGCCAGGAACACTGAAGCTTTCTTT. Translating it yields CSVQPGQGARNTEAFF.

The V and J genes are TRBV7-9 and TRBJ2-3; tentatively, D is TRBD1 (5 bases). The CDR3 sequence is 17 residues long. Trimming removed 0 bases at V and 3 bases at J, with 16 bases between. The germline V gene encodes CDR1 SEHNR and CDR2 FQNEAQ (reference sequence). CDR3 in amino acids: CASSLASQAWGTDTQYF. The CDR3 DNA reads TGTGCCAGCAGCTTAGCCTCACAGGCTTGGGGTACAGATACGCAGTATTTT.

In this sample, this clonotype turned up a few times. This CDR3 reads CASSSQRQATNEKLFF. CDR3 nucleotide sequence: TGTGCCAGCAGCTCCCAGAGACAAGCAACTAATGAAAAACTGTTTTTT. This sequence joins TRBV11-3 and TRBJ1-4; no definite D call. This CDR3 is 16 amino acids long. Between the trimmed V and J ends, which lost 4 bases and 0 bases, there was a span of 12 bases. Germline-derived CDR1 and CDR2 are SGHNT and YENEEA.

The V call is TRBV29-1, the J call TRBJ1-2; TRBD1 might be the D (5 bases). This CDR3 is built from 13 residues. Deletions cut 3 bases from V and 8 bases from J, with 16 bases between. The V gene's germline CDR1 is SQVTM and CDR2 ANQGSEA. The CDR3 sequence: CSVDKGYTGGYTF. For the CDR3, the DNA is TGCAGCGTTGATAAGGGGTACACAGGAGGCTACACCTTC.